This entry lists 29 T cell receptor beta chains sequenced from one sample in a study of T cells in Graves' hyperthyroidism and ophthalmopathy. Amplification of TCR beta CDR3 regions was performed using RNA transcripts as template. In the first-round RT-PCR of the TCR CDR3, the HTBI primer set was used. MiXCR, run by TCRdb on the multiplex PCR reads, gives a single entry per CDR3 protein. Found here are approximately 530,000 distinct CDR3 sequences, 16% of them singletons; the top ten hold 18%. The source material was blood. The receptors come from a woman under 30 with Graves' hyperthyroidism.

Remarks on this clonotype: A much larger clone differs by one base, so this may be a read error. The chain uses TRBV2 and TRBJ2-1; 9 bases are shared with TRBD2. The J call may be wrong; the DNA end is better matched by TRBJ2-7. This CDR3 contains 13 residues. CDR1 and CDR2 (germline): SNHLY, FYNNEI. The CDR3 region has the DNA TGTGCCAGCTGCTTTGGACTAGCGAATGAGCAGTACTTC. Translating it yields CASCFGLANEQYF.

This clonotype has a count of ten or more. V usage is TRBV4-3 and J usage is TRBJ1-6; D possibly corresponds to TRBD1 (5 bases). The V end was cut by 0 bases, the J end by 11 bases, with 17 bases between. The germline gives CDR1 LGHNA, CDR2 YSLEER. This CDR3 region has 16 residues. CDR3 sequence reads: CASSQDRGRTPTPLHF. DNA for the CDR3: TGCGCCAGCAGCCAAGATAGGGGACGGACACCTACACCCCTCCACTTT.

This clonotype came up a few times. The chain is built from TRBV20-1 and TRBJ2-7, with D perhaps matching TRBD2 (6 bases). Trimming took off 0 bases at V and 6 bases at J, with 15 bases between the two ends. The germline gives CDR1 DFQATT, CDR2 SNEGSKA (reference sequence). The CDR3 contains 14 residues. CDR3 in DNA: TGCAGTGCTAGAGACCCGTCGGGCGGGGTCGAGCAGTACTTC. The encoded protein is CSARDPSGGVEQYF.

This clonotype was recorded many times. This chain connects TRBV3-1 to TRBJ2-7; TRBD2 aligns across 8 bases. The CDR3 runs to 14 residues. J gave up 2 bases and V 4 bases, and 4 bases lay outside the gene matches. CDR1 and CDR2 (germline): LGHDT, YNNKEL (reference sequence). CDR3 region: CASSPGTSPYEQYF. Here the CDR3 DNA reads TGTGCCAGCAGCCCCGGGACTAGTCCCTACGAGCAGTACTTC.

This clonotype was counted only a few times. The chain carries TRBV20-1 and TRBJ2-5, with D perhaps matching TRBD2 (6 bases). The V gene lost 3 bases and the J gene lost 0 bases, with 11 bases spanning the gap. The length of the CDR3 is 14 residues. Germline V lookup: CDR1 DFQATT, CDR2 SNEGSKA (reference sequence). The CDR3 here is CSASHGRYQETQYF. The CDR3 nucleotides are TGCAGTGCTAGCCACGGGAGATACCAAGAGACCCAGTACTTC.

At least ten counts were recorded for this clonotype. The chain combines TRBV24-1 with TRBJ2-1; 15 bases map to TRBD2. The V and J ends lost 4 bases and 4 bases, in that order; junction bases with no gene match: 7. From germline, CDR1 is KGHDR and CDR2 SFDVKD. The CDR3 extends over 18 amino acids. CDR3 sequence (DNA): TGTGCCACCAGTGACTACGGGACTAGCGGGAGGCGGTACAATGAGCAGTTCTTC. It codes for CATSDYGTSGRRYNEQFF.

The sample holds many counts of this clonotype. The chain links TRBV6-2 or TRBV6-3 to TRBJ1-5, with 8 positions matching TRBD1. The V gene's germline CDR1 is MNHEY and CDR2 SVGEGT. The CDR3 contains 16 residues. The V gene end was trimmed by 8 bases and the J gene end by 0 bases; junction bases not matched to a gene: 9. In nucleotides, the CDR3 is TGTGCCAGCCAACCGGGACAGGTATATAGCAATCAGCCCCAGCATTTT. As protein: CASQPGQVYSNQPQHF.

In its sample, this clonotype was seen many times. The rearrangement joins TRBV7-6 to TRBJ2-7, with D tentatively TRBD1 (6 bases). V dropped 4 bases and J dropped 2 bases, with 12 bases sitting between them. Germline V gene data show CDR1 as SGHVS and CDR2 as FNYEAQ. CDR3 size: 14 residues. CDR3 amino acids: CASSSQTGTYEQYF. CDR3 bases: TGTGCCAGCAGCTCACAGACAGGCACCTACGAGCAGTACTTC.

The sample holds a few counts of this clonotype. J is TRBJ2-7 and V is TRBV7-9; TRBD2 aligns across 9 bases. J gave up 6 bases and V 5 bases, and 5 bases lay outside the gene matches. This CDR3 is built from 13 residues. Germline values: CDR1 SEHNR, CDR2 FQNEAQ (reference sequence). The CDR3 region is CASSRTSETEQYF. The CDR3, as DNA: TGTGCCAGCAGCCGGACTAGCGAGACCGAGCAGTACTTC.

Only a few counts were recorded for this clonotype. The chain carries TRBV5-5 and TRBJ2-5, with 10 bases that match TRBD2. Germline V CDR1 and CDR2: SGHKS, YYEKEE (reference sequence). This CDR3 contains 17 residues. With V trimmed by 0 bases and J by 7 bases, 12 bases remained unmatched. CDR3 in amino acids: CASSLVPSGSVGWTQYF. CDR3 sequence (DNA): TGTGCCAGCAGCTTGGTTCCTAGCGGGAGTGTAGGGTGGACCCAGTACTTC. The variable domain in full, with the rest retrieved from reference TRBV5-5 and TRBJ2-5, is DAGVTQSPTHLIKTRGQQVTLRCSPISGHKSVSWYQQVLGQGPQFIFQYYEKEERGRGNFPDRFSARQFPNYSSELNVNALLLGDSALYLCASSLVPSGSVGWTQYFGPGTRLLVL.

This clonotype was detected many times. This chain links TRBV29-1 with TRBJ2-5, with unresolved D. Germline V lookup: CDR1 SQVTM, CDR2 ANQGSEA. This CDR3 has 12 amino acids. Deletions cut 6 bases from V and 0 bases from J, with 8 bases between. This chain's CDR3 is CSVSVDQETQYF. The CDR3, as DNA: TGCAGCGTGTCGGTGGACCAAGAGACCCAGTACTTC.

This clonotype was detected many times. The J gene is TRBJ1-2, the V gene TRBV28, with a tentative D call TRBD1 (6 bases). Trimming stripped 2 bases from V and 5 bases from J, with 9 bases between. The CDR3 contains 13 residues. Germline V lookup: CDR1 MDHEN, CDR2 SYDVKM. In DNA, the CDR3 is TGTGCCAGCAGTTTAGGGGGGCTATATGGCTACACCTTC. This sequence encodes CASSLGGLYGYTF.

V usage is TRBV20-1 and J usage is TRBJ2-7; either TRBD1 or TRBD2 may supply D (5 bases each). V gave up 1 base and J gave up 2 bases, with 12 bases separating them. This CDR3 is 14 amino acids long. CDR1 and CDR2 from the germline V gene are DFQATT and SNEGSKA (reference sequence). The CDR3 bases are TGCAGTGCTAGAGCGGACGGGGCACCCTACGAGCAGTACTTC. Amino acid sequence: CSARADGAPYEQYF.

This clonotype appeared once. This sequence joins TRBV6-1 and TRBJ1-3, with D hard to call. V lost 2 bases and J lost 4, with 12 bases in between. The CDR3 is 15 residues long. Germline CDR1 reads MNHNS; CDR2 reads SASEGT. The CDR3 nucleotides are TGTGCCAGCAGTGAACGGGATAGTAAGGGAAACACCATATATTTT. Translated, it gives CASSERDSKGNTIYF.

The chain employs TRBV6-1 and TRBJ2-2; D uncertain. Trimming pared 8 bases from V and 5 bases from J, leaving 6 bases between. This CDR3 is built from 11 residues. Germline loops: CDR1 MNHNS, CDR2 SASEGT. The CDR3 nucleotides are TGTGCCAGCCCCGCTACCGGGGAGCTGTTTTTT. Its protein product is CASPATGELFF.

A word on this clonotype: A single base separates this from a much larger clone, so it may be a read error. V is TRBV7-2 and J is TRBJ2-1; TRBD2 agrees at 9 bases. V was pared by 5 bases and J by 4 bases, with 15 bases of the junction left unmatched. Germline-derived CDR1 and CDR2 are SGHTA and FQGNSA. The CDR3 has 18 residues. CDR3 DNA: TGTGCCAGCAGCGGAGTACTCGCGGGAGGGGGGGCGTACAATGAGCAGTTCTTC. It codes for CASSGVLAGGGAYNEQFF.

This chain links TRBV5-1 with TRBJ2-3; 12 nucleotides align to TRBD2. The CDR3 extends over 19 amino acids. Germline CDR1 is SGHRS and CDR2 is YFSETQ. Trimming took 0 bases from V and 2 from J; bases not matched to a gene: 10. DNA for the CDR3: TGCGCCAGCAGCTTGGAGGCGCCTAGCGGGAGGGCTCACACAGATACGCAGTATTTT. It encodes CASSLEAPSGRAHTDTQYF. Variable domain in full (rest from reference TRBV5-1 and TRBJ2-3): KAGVTQTPRYLIKTRGQQVTLSCSPISGHRSVSWYQQTPGQGLQFLFEYFSETQRNKGNFPGRFSGRQFSNSRSEMNVSTLELGDSALYLCASSLEAPSGRAHTDTQYFGPGTRLTVL.

In its sample, this clonotype was seen a few times. The DNA for the CDR3 is TGTGCCAGCAGCCCCCAGAGGACAGGGAGTCAGCCCCAGCATTTT. This codes for CASSPQRTGSQPQHF. This chain links TRBV7-8 with TRBJ1-5; 8 bases are a match to TRBD1. Per germline, CDR1 SGHVS and CDR2 FQNEAQ. Losses at the gene ends were 5 bases for V and 6 bases for J; bases not matched to a gene: 9. The CDR3 runs to 15 residues. The entire variable domain, with the rest obtained from reference TRBV7-8 and TRBJ1-5, is as follows: GAGVSQSPRYKVAKRGQDVALRCDPISGHVSLFWYQQALGQGPEFLTYFQNEAQLDKSGLPSDRFFAERPEGSVSTLKIQRTQQEDSAVYLCASSPQRTGSQPQHFGDGTRLSIL.

At least ten counts were recorded for this clonotype. One end of the junction does not line up with germline, which may come from a read error. V gene TRBV27 combines with J gene TRBJ2-3; no definite D call. Germline lookup yields CDR1 MNHEY and CDR2 SMNVEV (reference sequence). The CDR3 spans 12 residues. The CDR3 sequence is CASSLSADTQYF. The CDR3 bases are TGTGCCAGCAGCTTATCCGCAGATACGCAGTATTTT.

This clonotype was picked up many times. The chain is built from TRBV20-1 and TRBJ1-1, with TRBD1 matching 8 bases. CDR3 length equals 12 residues. The junction had 8 bases not matched to a gene; V was cut back by 7 bases and J by 7 bases. Germline CDR1 DFQATT, CDR2 SNEGSKA (reference sequence). CDR3 sequence (DNA): TGCAGTGGGAGGACAGGGCGAGTTGAAGCTTTCTTT. It translates to CSGRTGRVEAFF.

Ten or more counts support this clonotype. The rearrangement joins TRBV20-1 to TRBJ2-3, with D unclear. Deletions cut 4 bases from V and 6 bases from J, with 8 bases between. This CDR3 has 11 residues. Germline assignment: CDR1 DFQATT and CDR2 SNEGSKA (reference sequence). The CDR3 sequence: CSAKQLDTQYF. CDR3 DNA sequence: TGCAGTGCTAAACAGTTGGATACGCAGTATTTT.

The rearrangement uses TRBV11-2 and TRBJ2-2; no clear D. Germline-derived CDR1 and CDR2 are SGHAT and FQNNGV. The CDR3 sequence is 15 residues long. The V end lost 5 bases, the J end lost 0 bases, and 10 bases lay between the germline ends. The DNA for the CDR3 is TGTGCCAGCAGCCTGGACGGCGCGAACACCGGGGAGCTGTTTTTT. Encoded protein: CASSLDGANTGELFF.

The V call is TRBV6-2 or TRBV6-3, the J call TRBJ2-1; 9 bases fit TRBD1. The CDR3 runs 19 residues. The germline V gene encodes CDR1 MNHEY and CDR2 SVGEGT. The V segment lost 5 bases and the J segment 0 bases; nucleotides outside the gene matches: 14. The CDR3 nucleotides read TGTGCCAGCAGTACCACTGGGACAGGGCACTTTAGCTCCTACAATGAGCAGTTCTTC. It yields the protein CASSTTGTGHFSSYNEQFF.

This clonotype was recorded at least ten times. The chain carries TRBV20-1 and TRBJ2-1; D gene unclear. Germline V gene lookup returns CDR1 DFQATT and CDR2 SNEGSKA (reference sequence). The CDR3 spans 15 residues. Trimming stripped 2 bases from V and 0 bases from J, with 11 bases between. CDR3 sequence reads: CSARRAASSYNEQFF. CDR3 nucleotides: TGCAGTGCTAGAAGGGCGGCGAGCTCCTACAATGAGCAGTTCTTC.

The chain is built from TRBV6-6 and TRBJ2-7; TRBD2 agrees at 8 bases. The CDR3 consists of 15 residues. CDR1 and CDR2 (germline): MNHNY, SVGAGI (reference sequence). V shed 0 bases, J shed 1 base, and the junction held 2 bases outside the gene matches. The CDR3 DNA is TGTGCCAGCAGTTACTCGGGCGGGAGGTCCTACGAGCAGTACTTC. Protein sequence: CASSYSGGRSYEQYF.

This clonotype was seen ten or more times. The chain employs TRBV7-2 and TRBJ2-1; D is uncertain. Germline V gives CDR1 SGHTA, CDR2 FQGNSA. V lost 5 bases to trimming and J lost 4 bases, with 18 bases between them. This CDR3 contains 16 residues. In DNA, the CDR3 is TGTGCCAGCAGCGACTCGTTGGGCGACCTTTACAATGAGCAGTTCTTC. Translated: CASSDSLGDLYNEQFF.

At least ten counts were recorded for this clonotype. The V call is TRBV7-9, the J call TRBJ2-1, with 10 bases aligning to TRBD2. Trimming took 4 bases from V and 9 from J; bases not matched to a gene: 9. The CDR3 spans 15 residues. Germline-derived CDR1 and CDR2 are SEHNR and FQNEAQ (reference sequence). The CDR3: CASSYATSGIAEQFF. CDR3 in DNA: TGTGCCAGCAGCTATGCAACTAGCGGGATTGCTGAGCAGTTCTTC. The whole variable domain, remainder taken from reference TRBV7-9 and TRBJ2-1, is DTGVSQNPRHKITKRGQNVTFRCDPISEHNRLYWYRQTLGQGPEFLTYFQNEAQLEKSRLLSDRFSAERPKGSFSTLEIQRTEQGDSAMYLCASSYATSGIAEQFFGPGTRLTVL.

This clonotype was seen only a few times. V is TRBV11-1 and J is TRBJ2-1; 7 nucleotides align to TRBD2. This CDR3 comprises 16 residues. The V gene end was trimmed by 3 bases and the J gene end by 7 bases; junction bases not matched to a gene: 12. In germline, CDR1 is SGHAT, CDR2 FQDESV (reference sequence). The CDR3 sequence: CASSLSNGGYMNEQFF. The CDR3 nucleotides read TGTGCCAGCAGCTTGAGTAACGGGGGGTACATGAATGAGCAGTTCTTC.

This clonotype came up many times. The chain has TRBV12-3 or TRBV12-4 and TRBJ1-5; D gene unclear. The CDR3 spans 15 residues. V was shortened by 1 base and J by 1 base, with 8 bases between the two germline ends. CDR3: CASSLGGPSNQPQHF. The CDR3, as DNA: TGTGCCAGCAGTTTAGGGGGTCCGAGCAATCAGCCCCAGCATTTT.